The clone carrying this T cell receptor beta chain appeared a few times. This record belongs to a study of cytomegalovirus exposure and HLA in healthy donors. PCR amplification relied on 60 Vbeta primers (plus 13 Jbeta primers). Clones were sequenced by immunoSEQ multiplex PCR, and TCRdb holds only the in-frame ones, with some missing. The sample comprises around 100,000 clones, more than 80% of which are singletons, and 3.5% to 5% rests with the top ten. The sequencing sample was made of PBMCs. This TCR was recovered from a man aged 25-40 years in good health and CMV-seronegative.

Here the CDR3 DNA reads TGTGCCAGCAGAGCAACGGACAGGGAAATCCACTTT. This translates into CASRATDREIHF. V is TRBV6-1 and J is TRBJ1-6, with 8 bases fitting TRBD1. The CDR3 has 12 residues. The germline CDR1 and CDR2 sequences are MNHNS and SASEGT. Losses at the gene ends were 6 bases for V and 17 bases for J; bases not matched to a gene: 9.